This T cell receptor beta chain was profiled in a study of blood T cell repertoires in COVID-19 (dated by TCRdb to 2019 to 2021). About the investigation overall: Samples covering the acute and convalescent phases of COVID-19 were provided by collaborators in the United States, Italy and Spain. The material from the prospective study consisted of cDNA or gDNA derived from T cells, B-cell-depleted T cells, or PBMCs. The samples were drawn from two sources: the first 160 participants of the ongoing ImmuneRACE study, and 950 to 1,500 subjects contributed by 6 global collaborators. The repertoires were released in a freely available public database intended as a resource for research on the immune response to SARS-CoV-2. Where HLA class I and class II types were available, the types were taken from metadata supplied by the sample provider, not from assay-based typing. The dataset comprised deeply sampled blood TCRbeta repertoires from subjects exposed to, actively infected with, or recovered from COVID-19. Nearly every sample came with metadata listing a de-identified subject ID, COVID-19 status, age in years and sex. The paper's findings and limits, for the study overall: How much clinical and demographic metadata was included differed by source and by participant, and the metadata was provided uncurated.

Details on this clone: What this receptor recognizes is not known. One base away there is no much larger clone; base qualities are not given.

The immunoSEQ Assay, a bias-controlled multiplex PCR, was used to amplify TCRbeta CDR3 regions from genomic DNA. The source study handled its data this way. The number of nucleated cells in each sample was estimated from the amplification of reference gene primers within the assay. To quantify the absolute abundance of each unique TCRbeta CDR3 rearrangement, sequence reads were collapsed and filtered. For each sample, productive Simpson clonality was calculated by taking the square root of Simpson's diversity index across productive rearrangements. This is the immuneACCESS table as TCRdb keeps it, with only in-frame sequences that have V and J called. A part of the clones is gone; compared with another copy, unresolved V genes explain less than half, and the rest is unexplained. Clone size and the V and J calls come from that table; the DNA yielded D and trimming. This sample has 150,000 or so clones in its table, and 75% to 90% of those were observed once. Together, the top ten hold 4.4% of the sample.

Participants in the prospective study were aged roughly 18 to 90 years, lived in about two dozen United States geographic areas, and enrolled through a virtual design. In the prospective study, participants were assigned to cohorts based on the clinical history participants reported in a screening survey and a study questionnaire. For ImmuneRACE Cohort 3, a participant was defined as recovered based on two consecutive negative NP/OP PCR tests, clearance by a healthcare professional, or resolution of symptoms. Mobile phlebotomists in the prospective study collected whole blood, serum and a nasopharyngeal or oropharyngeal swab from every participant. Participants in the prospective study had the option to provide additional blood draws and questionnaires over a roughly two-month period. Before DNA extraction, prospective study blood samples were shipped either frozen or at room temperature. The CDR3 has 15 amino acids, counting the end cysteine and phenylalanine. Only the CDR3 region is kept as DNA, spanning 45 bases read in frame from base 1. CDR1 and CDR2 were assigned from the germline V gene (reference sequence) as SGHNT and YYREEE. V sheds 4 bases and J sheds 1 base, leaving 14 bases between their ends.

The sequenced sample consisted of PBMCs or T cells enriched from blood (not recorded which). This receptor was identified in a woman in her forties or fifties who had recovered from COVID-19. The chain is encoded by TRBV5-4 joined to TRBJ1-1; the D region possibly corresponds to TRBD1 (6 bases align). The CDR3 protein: CASSRVTGPNTEAFF. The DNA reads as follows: TGTGCCAGCAGCAGAGTCACAGGGCCGAACACTGAAGCTTTCTTT.